The source of this T cell receptor beta chain is a study of T cell repertoires in cytomegalovirus infection. Study summary: Indications of both CMV infection and matching HLA type were provided by public TCR beta signatures.

TCRdb redid the calling of the reads with MiXCR, one entry per CDR3 protein. The table has 150,000 to 200,000 distinct CDR3 sequences, 13% to 15% seen once. On this clonotype: Its antigen is not known.

Study-level findings and limits: Carriers of CMV and the relevant HLA type were discriminated by public TCR beta frequency. The ex vivo response was dominated by HLA-C-restricted CMV-specific TCR beta clonotypes.

The receptor's source is a human donor in good health (CMV status not recorded). Some clones in this sample may be carry-over from other donors' samples. The sequenced material came from PBMCs.

The CDR3 loop reads CSVGLAGADEQYF. CDR3 bases: TGCAGCGTAGGACTAGCGGGGGCCGACGAGCAGTACTTC. The V gene is TRBV29-1, the J gene TRBJ2-7; 13 bases line up with TRBD2. Looked up from germline, CDR1 is SQVTM and CDR2 is ANQGSEA. Losses at the gene ends were 6 bases for V and 5 bases for J; bases not matched to a gene: 4. The CDR3 covers 13 residues.